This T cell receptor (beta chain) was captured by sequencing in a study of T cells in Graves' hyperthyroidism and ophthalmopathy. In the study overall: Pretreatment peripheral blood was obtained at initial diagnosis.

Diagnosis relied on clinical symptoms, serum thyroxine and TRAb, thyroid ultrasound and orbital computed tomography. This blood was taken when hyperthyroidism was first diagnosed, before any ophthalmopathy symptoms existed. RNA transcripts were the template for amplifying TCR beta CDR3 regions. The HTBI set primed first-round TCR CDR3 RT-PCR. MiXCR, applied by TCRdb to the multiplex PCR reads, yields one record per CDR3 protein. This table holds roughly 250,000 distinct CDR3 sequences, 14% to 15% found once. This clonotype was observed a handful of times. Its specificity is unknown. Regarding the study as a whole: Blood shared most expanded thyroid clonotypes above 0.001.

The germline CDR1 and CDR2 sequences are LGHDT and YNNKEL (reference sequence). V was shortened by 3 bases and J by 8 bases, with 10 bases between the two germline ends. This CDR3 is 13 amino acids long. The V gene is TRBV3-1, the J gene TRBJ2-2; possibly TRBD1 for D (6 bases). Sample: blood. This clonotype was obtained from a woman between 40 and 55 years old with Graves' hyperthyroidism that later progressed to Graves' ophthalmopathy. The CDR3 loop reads CASSQTGWGELFF. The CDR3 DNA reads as TGTGCCAGCAGCCAGACAGGCTGGGGGGAGCTGTTTTTT.